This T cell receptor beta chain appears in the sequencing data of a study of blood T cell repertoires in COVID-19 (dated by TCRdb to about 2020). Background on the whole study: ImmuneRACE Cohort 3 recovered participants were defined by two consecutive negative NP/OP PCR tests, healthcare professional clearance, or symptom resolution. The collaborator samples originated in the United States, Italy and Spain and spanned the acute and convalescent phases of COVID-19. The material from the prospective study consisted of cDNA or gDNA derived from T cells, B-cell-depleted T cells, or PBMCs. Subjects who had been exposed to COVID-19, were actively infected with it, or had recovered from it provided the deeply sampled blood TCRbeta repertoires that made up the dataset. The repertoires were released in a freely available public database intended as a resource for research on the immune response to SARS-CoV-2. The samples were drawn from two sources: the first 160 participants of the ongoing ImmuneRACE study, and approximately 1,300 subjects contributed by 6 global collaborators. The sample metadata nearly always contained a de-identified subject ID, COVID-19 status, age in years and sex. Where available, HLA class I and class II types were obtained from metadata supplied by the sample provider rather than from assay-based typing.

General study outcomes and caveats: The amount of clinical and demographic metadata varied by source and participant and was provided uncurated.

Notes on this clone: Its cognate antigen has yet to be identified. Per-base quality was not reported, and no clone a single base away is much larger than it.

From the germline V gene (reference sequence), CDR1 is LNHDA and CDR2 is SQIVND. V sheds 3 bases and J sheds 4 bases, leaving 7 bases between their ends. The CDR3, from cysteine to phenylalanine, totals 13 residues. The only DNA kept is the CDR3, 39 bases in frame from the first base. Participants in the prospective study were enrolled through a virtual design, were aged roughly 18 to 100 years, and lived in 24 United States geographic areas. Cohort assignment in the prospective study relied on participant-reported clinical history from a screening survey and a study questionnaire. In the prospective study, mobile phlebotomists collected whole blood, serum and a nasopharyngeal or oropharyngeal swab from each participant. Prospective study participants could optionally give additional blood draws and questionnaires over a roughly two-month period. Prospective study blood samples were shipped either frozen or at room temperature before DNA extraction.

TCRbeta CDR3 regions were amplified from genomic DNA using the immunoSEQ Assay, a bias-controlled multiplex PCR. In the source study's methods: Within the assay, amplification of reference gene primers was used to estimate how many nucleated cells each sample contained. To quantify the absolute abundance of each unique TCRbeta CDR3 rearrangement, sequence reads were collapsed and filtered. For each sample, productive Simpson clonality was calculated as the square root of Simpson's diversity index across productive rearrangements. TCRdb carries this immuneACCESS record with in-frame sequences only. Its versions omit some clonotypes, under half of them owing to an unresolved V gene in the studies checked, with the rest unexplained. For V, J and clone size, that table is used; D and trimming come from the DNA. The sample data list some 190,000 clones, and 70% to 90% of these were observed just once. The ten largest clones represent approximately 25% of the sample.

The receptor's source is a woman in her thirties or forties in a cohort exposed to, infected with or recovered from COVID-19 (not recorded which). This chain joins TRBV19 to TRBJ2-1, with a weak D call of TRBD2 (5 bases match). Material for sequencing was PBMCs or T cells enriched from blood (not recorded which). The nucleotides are TGTGCCAGTAGTATGGTAGCGTACAATGAGCAGTTCTTC. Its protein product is CASSMVAYNEQFF.